This T cell receptor beta chain stems from a study of OX40 agonist ivuxolimab in advanced cancers. Study context: An agonistic human IgG2 monoclonal antibody against OX40 (CD134) was given.

About this clone: Its antigen is not identified.

Study results and caveats: In CD8+ T cells, expanded clones were on average more numerous than in CD4+. Clones of CD4+ and CD8+ blood T cells grew by week 6 at doses of 0.1 to 3.0 mg/kg.

J was trimmed by 4 bases and V by 7 bases; bases with no gene match: 14. CDR3 size: 16 residues. Germline CDR1 SGHAT, CDR2 FQNNGV. Using immunoSEQ multiplex PCR, the repertoire was profiled, and TCRdb retains in-frame clones only, with some absent. The sample consists of over 65,000 clones, about 85% of them appearing once. The chain couples TRBV11-2 to TRBJ2-5; TRBD2 matches at 8 bases. The specimen was CD4+ or CD8+ T cells sorted from blood, collected in a trial of the OX40 agonist ivuxolimab. The clonotype was recovered from an adult with an advanced solid tumor such as melanoma, head and neck, liver or kidney cancer. The DNA of the CDR3 is TGTGCCAGCAAAGTGTCGGGGGGGCTTACCGCAGAGACCCAGTACTTC. Amino acid sequence: CASKVSGGLTAETQYF.